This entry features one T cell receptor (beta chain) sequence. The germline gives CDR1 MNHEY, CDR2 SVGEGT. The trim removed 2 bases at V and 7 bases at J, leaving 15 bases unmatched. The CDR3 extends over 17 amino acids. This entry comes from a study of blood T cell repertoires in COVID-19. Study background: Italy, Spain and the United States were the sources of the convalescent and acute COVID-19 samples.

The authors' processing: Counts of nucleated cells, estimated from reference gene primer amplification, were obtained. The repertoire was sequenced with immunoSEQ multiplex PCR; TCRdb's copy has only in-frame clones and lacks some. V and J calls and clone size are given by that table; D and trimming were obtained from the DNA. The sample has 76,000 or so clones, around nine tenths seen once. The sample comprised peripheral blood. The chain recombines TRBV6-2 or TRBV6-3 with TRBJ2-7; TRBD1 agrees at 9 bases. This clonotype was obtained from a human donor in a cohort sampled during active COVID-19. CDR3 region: CASSYGPPQGAAGEQYF. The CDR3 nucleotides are TGTGCCAGCAGTTACGGTCCCCCACAGGGGGCGGCAGGTGAGCAGTACTTC.